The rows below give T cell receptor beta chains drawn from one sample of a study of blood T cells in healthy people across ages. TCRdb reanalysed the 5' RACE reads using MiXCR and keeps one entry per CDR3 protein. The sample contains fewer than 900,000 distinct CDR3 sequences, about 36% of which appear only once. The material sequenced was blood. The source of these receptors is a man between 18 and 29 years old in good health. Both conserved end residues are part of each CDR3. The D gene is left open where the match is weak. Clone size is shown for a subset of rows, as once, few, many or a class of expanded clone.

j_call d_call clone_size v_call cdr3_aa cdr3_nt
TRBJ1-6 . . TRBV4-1 CASSQEGRSSPLHF TGCGCCAGCAGCCAAGAGGGCAGAAGCTCACCCCTCCACTTT
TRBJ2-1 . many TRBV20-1 CSAREGMAPGDEQFF TGCAGTGCTAGAGAAGGGATGGCCCCTGGGGATGAGCAGTTCTTC
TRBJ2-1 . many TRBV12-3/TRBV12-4 CASSVDRLGEQFF TGTGCCAGTTCGGTAGATCGGTTGGGTGAGCAGTTCTTC
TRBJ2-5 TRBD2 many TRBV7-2 CASSGTSGQETQYF TGTGCCAGCAGCGGGACTAGCGGTCAAGAGACCCAGTACTTC
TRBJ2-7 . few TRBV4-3 CASSHPGQFQNNEQYF TGCGCCAGCAGCCACCCCGGACAGTTTCAGAACAATGAGCAGTACTTC
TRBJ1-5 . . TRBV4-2 CASSPTQGSIQPQHF TGTGCCAGCAGCCCAACACAGGGTTCGATTCAGCCCCAGCATTTT
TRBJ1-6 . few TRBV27 CASLGRYNSPLHF TGTGCCAGTCTCGGGCGCTATAATTCACCCCTCCACTTT
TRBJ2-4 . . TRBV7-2 CASSGQSLGNIQYF TGTGCCAGCAGCGGACAGAGCCTAGGAAACATTCAGTACTTC
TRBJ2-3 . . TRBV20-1 CSARGFRRGSTDTQYF TGCAGTGCTAGAGGGTTTCGTCGGGGGAGCACAGATACGCAGTATTTT
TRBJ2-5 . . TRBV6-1 CAVAPGPKETQYF TGTGCCGTTGCACCGGGACCTAAAGAGACCCAGTACTTC
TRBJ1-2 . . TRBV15 CATSTYREGYTF TGTGCCACCAGCACATACAGGGAAGGCTACACCTTC
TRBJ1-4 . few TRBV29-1 CSVGRGRDEKLFF TGCAGCGTTGGCCGGGGGCGCGATGAAAAACTGTTTTTT
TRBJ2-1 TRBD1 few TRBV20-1 CSATRDRNNEQFF TGCAGTGCTACCCGGGACAGGAACAATGAGCAGTTCTTC
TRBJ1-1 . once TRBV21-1 CASSKGSAGEEGTEAFF TGTGCCAGCAGCAAAGGTTCCGCCGGGGAAGAGGGCACTGAAGCTTTCTTT
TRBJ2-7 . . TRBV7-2 CASRTDFSYEQYF TGTGCCAGCAGGACGGACTTCTCCTACGAGCAGTACTTC
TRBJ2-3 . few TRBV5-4 CASSSIKATDTQYF TGTGCCAGCAGCTCGATAAAGGCCACAGATACGCAGTATTTT
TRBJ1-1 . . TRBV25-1 CASSDSVDTEAFF TGTGCCAGCAGCGACAGCGTTGACACTGAAGCTTTCTTT
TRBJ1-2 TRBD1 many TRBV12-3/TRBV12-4 CASSLGQGGGYTF TGCGCCAGCAGCTTGGGACAGGGTGGTGGCTACACCTTC
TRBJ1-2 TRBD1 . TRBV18 CASSPDRVWGYTF TGTGCCAGCTCACCCGACAGGGTCTGGGGCTACACCTTC
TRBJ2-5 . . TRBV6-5 CASSYTRLGGTQYF TGTGCCAGCAGTTACACCCGACTTGGCGGGACCCAGTACTTC
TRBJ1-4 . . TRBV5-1 CASSPDQVTTEKLFF TGCGCCAGCAGTCCGGATCAGGTGACGACTGAAAAACTGTTTTTT
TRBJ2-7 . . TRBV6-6 CASTLSQEQYF TGTGCCAGCACCCTTTCACAGGAGCAGTACTTC
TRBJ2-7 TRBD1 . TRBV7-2 CASSRTGTRYNEQYF TGTGCCAGCAGCCGGACAGGGACGAGATACAATGAGCAGTACTTC
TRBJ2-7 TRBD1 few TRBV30 CAWTVDRGIGEQYF TGTGCCTGGACTGTAGACAGGGGAATAGGCGAGCAGTACTTC
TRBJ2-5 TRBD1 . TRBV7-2 CASSFRQGRLNEQYF TGTGCCAGCAGCTTCCGACAGGGGAGGCTGAATGAGCAGTACTTC
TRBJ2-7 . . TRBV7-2 CASSLKGSGFGYEQYF TGTGCCAGCAGCTTAAAGGGGTCAGGGTTTGGCTACGAGCAGTACTTC
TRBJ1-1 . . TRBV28 CASSFPDKGAFF TGTGCCAGCAGTTTCCCGGACAAGGGAGCTTTCTTT
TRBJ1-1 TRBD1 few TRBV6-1 CASSEEDRVFEAFF TGTGCCAGCAGTGAAGAAGACAGGGTTTTCGAAGCTTTCTTT
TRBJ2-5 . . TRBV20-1 CSAKQETQYF TGCAGTGCTAAACAAGAGACCCAGTACTTC
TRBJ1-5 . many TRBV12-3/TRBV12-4 CASSHVRFRCQPQHF TGTGCCAGCAGTCACGTACGCTTCCGGTGTCAGCCCCAGCATTTT
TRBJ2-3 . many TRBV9 CASSAQGPPSTDTQYF TGTGCCAGCAGCGCCCAGGGGCCTCCTAGCACAGATACGCAGTATTTT
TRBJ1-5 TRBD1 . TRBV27 CASSRITGGLQPQHF TGTGCCAGCAGCCGTATAACAGGGGGCCTGCAGCCCCAGCATTTT
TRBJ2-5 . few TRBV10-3 CAIRSEGVHWDNEQYF TGTGCCATCAGGTCCGAGGGGGTTCATTGGGACAATGAGCAGTACTTC
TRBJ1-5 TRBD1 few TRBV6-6 CASSPHLDRGPYSNQPQHF TGTGCCAGCAGTCCACATCTGGACAGGGGCCCTTATAGCAATCAGCCCCAGCATTTT
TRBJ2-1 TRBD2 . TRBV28 CASKPRGDSYNEQFF TGTGCCAGCAAACCGCGGGGGGATTCCTACAATGAGCAGTTCTTC
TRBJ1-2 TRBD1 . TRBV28 CASRIGQAGGYTF TGTGCCAGCAGGATCGGACAGGCGGGTGGCTACACCTTC
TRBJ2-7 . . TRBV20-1 CSALRTESYEQYF TGCAGTGCTCTTAGGACCGAATCCTACGAGCAGTACTTC
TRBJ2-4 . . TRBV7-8 CASSLAGRIAKNIQYF TGTGCCAGCAGCTTAGCAGGCAGAATAGCCAAAAACATTCAGTACTTC
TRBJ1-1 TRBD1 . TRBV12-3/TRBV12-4 CASSYQTGENTEAFF TGTGCCAGCAGTTACCAGACAGGGGAGAACACTGAAGCTTTCTTT
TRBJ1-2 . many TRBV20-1 CSAHQGDYGYTF TGCAGTGCCCACCAAGGGGACTATGGCTACACCTTC
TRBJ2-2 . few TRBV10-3 CAINEMNTGELFF TGTGCCATCAATGAGATGAACACCGGGGAGCTGTTTTTT
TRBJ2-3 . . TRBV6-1 CASSESVGSTFTDTQYF TGTGCCAGCAGCGAATCGGTCGGATCTACCTTCACAGATACGCAGTATTTT
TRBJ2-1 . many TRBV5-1 CASTPGPPTTYNEQFF TGCGCCAGCACCCCTGGACCTCCTACTACCTACAATGAGCAGTTCTTC
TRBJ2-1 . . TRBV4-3 CASSQEAGVGEQFF TGCGCCAGCAGCCAAGAGGCAGGGGTCGGTGAGCAGTTCTTC
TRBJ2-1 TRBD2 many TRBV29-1 CSVVGLSGGDNEQFF TGCAGCGTCGTTGGCCTTAGCGGGGGGGACAATGAGCAGTTCTTC
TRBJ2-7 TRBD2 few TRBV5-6 CASSLEASGLYYEQYF TGTGCCAGCAGCTTGGAGGCTAGCGGGTTATACTACGAGCAGTACTTC
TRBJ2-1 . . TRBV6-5 CASRPGTLNEQFF TGTGCCAGCAGACCCGGGACTCTGAATGAGCAGTTCTTC
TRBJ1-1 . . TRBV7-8 CASSRLGRPMNTEAFF TGTGCCAGCAGTAGACTCGGACGGCCTATGAACACTGAAGCTTTCTTT
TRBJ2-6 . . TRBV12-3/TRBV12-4 CASSLFKEGQRTNVLTF TGTGCCAGCAGTTTATTTAAGGAGGGACAAAGGACCAACGTCCTGACTTTC